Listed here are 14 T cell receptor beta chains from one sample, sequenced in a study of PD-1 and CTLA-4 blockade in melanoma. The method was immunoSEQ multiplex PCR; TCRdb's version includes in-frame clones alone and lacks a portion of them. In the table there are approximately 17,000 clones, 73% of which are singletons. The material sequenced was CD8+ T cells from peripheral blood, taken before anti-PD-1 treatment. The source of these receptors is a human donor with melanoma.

Here the CDR3 reads CSAPGAFF. The DNA for the CDR3 is TGCAGTGCTCCGGGAGCTTTCTTT. The genes are TRBV20-1 and TRBJ1-1, with D unresolved. CDR1 is DFQATT and CDR2 is SNEGSKA in the germline V gene (reference sequence). This CDR3 has 8 residues. Between the trimmed V and J ends, which lost 5 bases and 10 bases, there was a span of 5 bases.

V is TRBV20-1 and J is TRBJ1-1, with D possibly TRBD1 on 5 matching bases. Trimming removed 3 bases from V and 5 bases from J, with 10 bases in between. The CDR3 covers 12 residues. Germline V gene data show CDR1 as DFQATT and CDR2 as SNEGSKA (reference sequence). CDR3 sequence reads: CSASDSWTEAFF. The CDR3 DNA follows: TGCAGTGCTAGTGACAGTTGGACTGAAGCTTTCTTT.

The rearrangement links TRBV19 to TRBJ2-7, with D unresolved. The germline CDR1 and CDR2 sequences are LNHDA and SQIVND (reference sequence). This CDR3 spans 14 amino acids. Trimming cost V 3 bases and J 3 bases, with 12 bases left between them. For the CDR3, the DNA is TGTGCCAGTAGTATCAAGGGATTAGACTACGAGCAGTACTTC. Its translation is CASSIKGLDYEQYF.

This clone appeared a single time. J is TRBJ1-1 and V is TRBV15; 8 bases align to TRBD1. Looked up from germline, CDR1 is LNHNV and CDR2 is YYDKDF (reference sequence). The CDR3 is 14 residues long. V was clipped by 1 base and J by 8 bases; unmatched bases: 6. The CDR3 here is CATSRGEGQGEAFF. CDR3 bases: TGTGCCACCAGCAGAGGCGAAGGACAGGGAGAAGCTTTCTTT.

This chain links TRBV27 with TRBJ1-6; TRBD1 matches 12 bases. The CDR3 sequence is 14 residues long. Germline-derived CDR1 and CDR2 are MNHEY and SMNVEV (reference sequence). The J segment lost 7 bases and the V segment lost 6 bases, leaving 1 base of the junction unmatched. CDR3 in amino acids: CASRGTGGNSPLHF. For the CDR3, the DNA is TGTGCCAGCAGGGGGACAGGGGGCAATTCACCCCTCCACTTT.

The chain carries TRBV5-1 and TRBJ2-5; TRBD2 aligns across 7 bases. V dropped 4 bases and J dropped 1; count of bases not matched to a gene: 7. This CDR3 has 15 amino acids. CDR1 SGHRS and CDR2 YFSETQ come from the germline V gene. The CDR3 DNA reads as TGCGCCAGCAGCCTGACCGGGACTACCCAAGAGACCCAGTACTTC. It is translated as CASSLTGTTQETQYF.

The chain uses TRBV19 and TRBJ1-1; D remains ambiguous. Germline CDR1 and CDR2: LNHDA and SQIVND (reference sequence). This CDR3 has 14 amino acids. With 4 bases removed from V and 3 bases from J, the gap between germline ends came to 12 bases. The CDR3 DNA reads TGTGCCAGTAGTACGTCCCTCGGGGACACTGAAGCTTTCTTT. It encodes CASSTSLGDTEAFF.

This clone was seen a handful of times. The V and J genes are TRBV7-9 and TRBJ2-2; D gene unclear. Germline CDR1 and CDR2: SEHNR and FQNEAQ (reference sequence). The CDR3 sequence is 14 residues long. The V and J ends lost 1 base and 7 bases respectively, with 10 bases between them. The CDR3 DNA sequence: TGTGCCAGCAGCTTAGGGGGTTCGAGCGGGGAGCTGTTTTTT. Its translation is CASSLGGSSGELFF.

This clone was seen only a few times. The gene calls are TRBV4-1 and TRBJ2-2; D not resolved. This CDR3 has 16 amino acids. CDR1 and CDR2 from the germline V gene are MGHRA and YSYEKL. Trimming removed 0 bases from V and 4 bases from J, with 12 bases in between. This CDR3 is CASSQELPSPTGELFF. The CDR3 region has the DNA TGCGCCAGCAGCCAAGAGTTACCCAGCCCCACCGGGGAGCTGTTTTTT.

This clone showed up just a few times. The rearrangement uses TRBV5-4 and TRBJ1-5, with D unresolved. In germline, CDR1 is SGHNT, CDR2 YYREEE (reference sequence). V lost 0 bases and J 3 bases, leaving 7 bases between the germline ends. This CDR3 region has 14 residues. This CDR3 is CASSLGGFNQPQHF. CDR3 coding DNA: TGTGCCAGCAGCTTGGGAGGTTTCAATCAGCCCCAGCATTTT.

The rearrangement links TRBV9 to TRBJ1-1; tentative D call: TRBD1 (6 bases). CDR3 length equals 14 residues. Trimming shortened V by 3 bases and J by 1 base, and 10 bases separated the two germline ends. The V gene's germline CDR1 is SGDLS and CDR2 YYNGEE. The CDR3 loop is CASSDPDRNTEAFF. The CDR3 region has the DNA TGTGCCAGCAGCGATCCGGACAGGAACACTGAAGCTTTCTTT.

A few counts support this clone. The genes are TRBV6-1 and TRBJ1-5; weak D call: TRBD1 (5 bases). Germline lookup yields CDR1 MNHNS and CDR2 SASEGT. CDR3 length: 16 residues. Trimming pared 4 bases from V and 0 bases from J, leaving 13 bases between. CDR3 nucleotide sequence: TGTGCCAGCAGTGGGGGACGTGATCGTAGCAATCAGCCCCAGCATTTT. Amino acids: CASSGGRDRSNQPQHF.

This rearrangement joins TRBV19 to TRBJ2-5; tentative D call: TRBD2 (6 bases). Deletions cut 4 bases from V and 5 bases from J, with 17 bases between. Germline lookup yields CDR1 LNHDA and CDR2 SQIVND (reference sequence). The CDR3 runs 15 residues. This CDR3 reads CASSSGKSPTETQYF. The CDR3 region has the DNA TGTGCCAGTAGTAGCGGGAAGTCTCCTACGGAGACCCAGTACTTC.

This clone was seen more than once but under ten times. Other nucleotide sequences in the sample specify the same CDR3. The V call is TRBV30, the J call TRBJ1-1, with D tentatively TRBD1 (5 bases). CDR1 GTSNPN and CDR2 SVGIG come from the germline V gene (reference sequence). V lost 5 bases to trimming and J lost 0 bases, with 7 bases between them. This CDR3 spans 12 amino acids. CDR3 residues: CAWQGLNTEAFF. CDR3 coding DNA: TGTGCCTGGCAGGGCTTGAACACTGAAGCTTTCTTT.